The 22 T cell receptor beta chains below all came from one sample that was sequenced in a study of cytotoxic CD8 clonotypes in ibrutinib-treated CLL. Some clones are missing from TCRdb's copy, which holds only in-frame ones; the method was immunoSEQ multiplex PCR. The table lists approximately 200,000 clones, approximately 72% of them singletons. Specimen: PBMCs, collected after 24 months of ibrutinib treatment. Receptors were obtained from a human donor with chronic lymphocytic leukemia.

The chain has TRBV7-8 and TRBJ2-7; D is ambiguous. Trimming took 5 bases from V and 6 from J, leaving 11 bases between them. Germline CDR1 is SGHVS and CDR2 is FQNEAQ. The CDR3 is 12 amino acids. CDR3 nucleotide sequence: TGTGCCAGCAGCCAAGCGAGGTCCGAGCAGTACTTC. Translation gives CASSQARSEQYF.

The chain carries TRBV6-6 and TRBJ1-2; no reliable D call. CDR3 size: 15 residues. Germline V gene lookup returns CDR1 MNHNY and CDR2 SVGAGI (reference sequence). V lost 2 bases to trimming and J lost 5 bases, with 15 bases between them. The CDR3 region has the DNA TGTGCCAGCAGTTACCTGCTGGGTGGAGAGTATGGCTACACCTTC. Protein sequence: CASSYLLGGEYGYTF.

Points on this clone: The same CDR3 can be traced to other DNA sequences in this sample. The chain uses TRBV5-6 and TRBJ2-7; TRBD1 matches 12 bases. Germline CDR1 reads SGHDT; CDR2 reads YYEEEE. V lost 0 bases, J lost 4 bases, and 5 bases stayed unmatched. This CDR3 spans 16 amino acids. The CDR3 region is CASSLAGTGGLYEQYF. CDR3 nucleotide sequence: TGTGCCAGCAGCTTGGCCGGGACAGGGGGCTTATACGAGCAGTACTTC. The whole variable domain, filled in from reference TRBV5-6 and TRBJ2-7, reads DAGVTQSPTHLIKTRGQQVTLRCSPKSGHDTVSWYQQALGQGPQFIFQYYEEEERQRGNFPDRFSGHQFPNYSSELNVNALLLGDSALYLCASSLAGTGGLYEQYFGPGTRLTVT.

The chain combines TRBV5-4 with TRBJ1-1; D ambiguous. V was clipped by 2 bases and J by 10 bases, with 18 bases between them. The germline V gene has CDR1 SGHNT and CDR2 YYREEE (reference sequence). There are 14 residues in the CDR3. Written as DNA, the CDR3 is TGTGCCAGCAGCTTTTTCGTACCCCCCACGGGAGCTTTCTTT. Translating it yields CASSFFVPPTGAFF.

This chain links TRBV7-9 with TRBJ2-3; D unclear. V was pared by 5 bases and J by 0 bases, with 12 bases between. CDR3 length: 15 residues. Germline V lookup: CDR1 SEHNR, CDR2 FQNEAQ (reference sequence). CDR3 coding DNA: TGTGCCAGCAGCCCCGGAAAATTTAGCACAGATACGCAGTATTTT. Translating gives CASSPGKFSTDTQYF.

V usage is TRBV6-5 and J usage is TRBJ1-1; D remains ambiguous. Germline CDR1 reads MNHEY; CDR2 reads SVGAGI. CDR3 size: 14 residues. V lost 3 bases, J lost 0 bases, and 8 bases lay in between. The CDR3 DNA reads as TGTGCCAGCAGTTATGGACTGATGAACACTGAAGCTTTCTTT. It translates to CASSYGLMNTEAFF.

V is TRBV5-5 and J is TRBJ2-3, with 7 bases matching TRBD2. V lost 1 base, J lost 6 bases, and 14 bases stayed unmatched. The germline V gene has CDR1 SGHKS and CDR2 YYEKEE (reference sequence). This CDR3 has 17 amino acids. The CDR3 nucleotides are TGTGCCAGCAGCTTGAAAGGGATGAGCGGGATTGGTGATACGCAGTATTTT. This codes for CASSLKGMSGIGDTQYF.

The genes are TRBV30 and TRBJ2-1; D is ambiguous. Trimming cost V 0 bases and J 4 bases, with 16 bases left between them. There are 16 residues in the CDR3. The germline gives CDR1 GTSNPN, CDR2 SVGIG (reference sequence). This CDR3 reads CAWSVRNSLLYNEQFF. DNA for the CDR3: TGTGCCTGGAGTGTTAGGAATAGCCTTCTTTACAATGAGCAGTTCTTC.

This clone was detected only a few times. J is TRBJ2-7 and V is TRBV7-9; D not resolved. CDR1 is SEHNR, CDR2 FQNEAQ, per germline (reference sequence). The CDR3 is made up of 13 amino acids. Trimming removed 6 bases at V and 4 bases at J, with 13 bases between. CDR3 amino acids: CASSSAVKYEQYF. As DNA, the CDR3 is TGTGCCAGCAGTTCGGCAGTAAAGTACGAGCAGTACTTC.

The CDR3 coding sequence is TGCGCCAGCAGCCAACTACAAACCGGGACAAAAAACATTCAGTACTTC. Protein sequence: CASSQLQTGTKNIQYF. This chain connects TRBV4-1 to TRBJ2-4, with D possibly being TRBD1 (6 bases). Germline CDR1 and CDR2: MGHRA and YSYEKL. Trimming removed 2 bases at V and 4 bases at J, with 15 bases between. This CDR3 region has 16 residues.

V is TRBV30 and J is TRBJ1-5, with D perhaps matching TRBD1 (6 bases). The V gene lost 1 base and the J gene lost 3 bases, with 16 bases spanning the gap. CDR1 and CDR2 (germline): GTSNPN, SVGIG (reference sequence). The CDR3 totals 16 residues. The CDR3 protein is CAWSARGRGDNQPQHF. The DNA for the CDR3 is TGTGCCTGGAGTGCGAGGGGCAGGGGTGACAATCAGCCCCAGCATTTT.

This clone was seen only once. V usage is TRBV7-2 and J usage is TRBJ2-5; the D gene is possibly TRBD1 (6 bases). This CDR3 contains 14 residues. The V end lost 1 base, the J end lost 4 bases, and 10 bases lay between the germline ends. Germline CDR1 SGHTA, CDR2 FQGNSA. The CDR3 sequence: CASSLGLGGETQYF. The CDR3 nucleotides are TGTGCCAGCAGCTTAGGGCTAGGGGGAGAGACCCAGTACTTC. The variable domain in full, completed from reference TRBV7-2 and TRBJ2-5, reads GAGVSQSPSNKVTEKGKDVELRCDPISGHTALYWYRQSLGQGLEFLIYFQGNSAPDKSGLPSDRFSAERTGGSVSTLTIQRTQQEDSAVYLCASSLGLGGETQYFGPGTRLLVL.

The V call is TRBV4-1, the J call TRBJ2-3; TRBD2 agrees at 9 bases. The CDR3 contains 16 residues. CDR1 is MGHRA, CDR2 YSYEKL, per germline. J was trimmed by 0 bases and V by 5 bases; bases with no gene match: 6. CDR3 DNA: TGCGCCAGCAGCTACGCGGGAGGGCGTAGCACAGATACGCAGTATTTT. Amino acid sequence: CASSYAGGRSTDTQYF.

The CDR3 is CASSVGFGTGALPHEQYF. CDR3 DNA sequence: TGTGCCAGCAGCGTAGGGTTTGGGACAGGGGCCCTTCCCCACGAGCAGTACTTC. This chain links TRBV9 with TRBJ2-7; 10 bases line up with TRBD1. The V segment lost 0 bases and the J segment 5 bases; nucleotides outside the gene matches: 14. From germline, CDR1 is SGDLS and CDR2 YYNGEE. This CDR3 spans 18 amino acids. The full variable domain, rest sourced from reference TRBV9 and TRBJ2-7, is DSGVTQTPKHLITATGQRVTLRCSPRSGDLSVYWYQQSLDQGLQFLIQYYNGEERAKGNILERFSAQQFPDLHSELNLSSLELGDSALYFCASSVGFGTGALPHEQYFGPGTRLTVT.

This chain uses TRBV10-1 with TRBJ2-7; D may correspond to TRBD1 or TRBD2 (5 bases each). Trimming took 0 bases from V and 4 from J, leaving 7 bases between them. The germline gives CDR1 WNHNN, CDR2 SYGVQD (reference sequence). The CDR3 runs 13 residues. The CDR3 sequence: CASSESGVYEQYF. CDR3 coding DNA: TGCGCCAGCAGTGAGTCGGGGGTTTACGAGCAGTACTTC.

The rearrangement joins TRBV6-6 to TRBJ2-7; TRBD2 matches 7 bases. The CDR3 runs to 13 residues. With 7 bases clipped from V and 1 base from J, the junction kept 4 bases outside the gene matches. Germline loops: CDR1 MNHNY, CDR2 SVGAGI (reference sequence). The CDR3 region is CASTLAGSYEQYF. Written as DNA, the CDR3 is TGTGCCAGCACCTTAGCGGGTTCCTACGAGCAGTACTTC.

This clone was detected only a few times. This chain links TRBV7-9 with TRBJ1-1; D not resolved. Germline lookup yields CDR1 SEHNR and CDR2 FQNEAQ (reference sequence). The germline V and J ends were trimmed by 5 bases and 7 bases, with 11 bases remaining between them. The CDR3 has 12 amino acids. The CDR3 DNA is TGTGCCAGCAGCCACGGAGGTAATGAAGCTTTCTTT. Translated, it gives CASSHGGNEAFF.

This chain links TRBV5-5 with TRBJ1-5, with TRBD1 identical over 9 bases. Per germline, CDR1 SGHKS and CDR2 YYEKEE (reference sequence). This CDR3 is 20 amino acids long. V was clipped by 2 bases and J by 4 bases; unmatched bases: 19. The CDR3 reads CASSLHLPDGTGLRNQPQHF. In DNA, the CDR3 is TGTGCCAGCAGCTTACATTTACCGGACGGGACAGGGCTCCGGAATCAGCCCCAGCATTTT.

CDR3 nucleotide sequence: TGTGCCTGGAGAAGACAGGGCTGGCCCCAAGAGACCCAGTACTTC. Translated, it gives CAWRRQGWPQETQYF. The genes are TRBV30 and TRBJ2-5, with TRBD1 identical over 7 bases. Trimming removed 3 bases from V and 1 base from J; junction bases left unmatched: 8. This CDR3 region has 15 residues. Germline loops: CDR1 GTSNPN, CDR2 SVGIG (reference sequence).

This clone is a singleton in its sample. This chain uses TRBV5-1 with TRBJ1-1; a weak D match, TRBD1 (6 bases). Trimming removed 6 bases from V and 6 bases from J, with 18 bases in between. From germline, CDR1 is SGHRS and CDR2 YFSETQ. The CDR3 consists of 14 residues. CDR3 in amino acids: CASTQGRRSAEAFF. CDR3 DNA: TGCGCCAGCACCCAGGGGCGGAGGTCTGCTGAAGCTTTCTTT.

The chain combines TRBV19 with TRBJ1-5; no clear D gene. Looked up from germline, CDR1 is LNHDA and CDR2 is SQIVND (reference sequence). V lost 2 bases to trimming and J lost 6 bases, with 8 bases between them. The CDR3 extends over 13 amino acids. The CDR3 region has the DNA TGTGCCAGTAGTATAATGGCGGGTCAGCCCCAGCATTTT. It is translated as CASSIMAGQPQHF. The full variable domain, completed using reference TRBV19 and TRBJ1-5, is DGGITQSPKYLFRKEGQNVTLSCEQNLNHDAMYWYRQDPGQGLRLIYYSQIVNDFQKGDIAEGYSVSREKKESFPLTVTSAQKNPTAFYLCASSIMAGQPQHFGDGTRLSIL.

This clone was seen only a few times. The J gene is TRBJ2-3, the V gene TRBV18; no clear D. The CDR3 is made up of 14 amino acids. CDR1 KGHSH and CDR2 LQKENI come from the germline V gene. The ends were cut back, 5 bases at V and 6 bases at J, with 15 bases in the middle. The CDR3 loop is CASSSLPFGDTQYF. The DNA for the CDR3 is TGTGCCAGCTCATCCCTACCATTTGGGGATACGCAGTATTTT.